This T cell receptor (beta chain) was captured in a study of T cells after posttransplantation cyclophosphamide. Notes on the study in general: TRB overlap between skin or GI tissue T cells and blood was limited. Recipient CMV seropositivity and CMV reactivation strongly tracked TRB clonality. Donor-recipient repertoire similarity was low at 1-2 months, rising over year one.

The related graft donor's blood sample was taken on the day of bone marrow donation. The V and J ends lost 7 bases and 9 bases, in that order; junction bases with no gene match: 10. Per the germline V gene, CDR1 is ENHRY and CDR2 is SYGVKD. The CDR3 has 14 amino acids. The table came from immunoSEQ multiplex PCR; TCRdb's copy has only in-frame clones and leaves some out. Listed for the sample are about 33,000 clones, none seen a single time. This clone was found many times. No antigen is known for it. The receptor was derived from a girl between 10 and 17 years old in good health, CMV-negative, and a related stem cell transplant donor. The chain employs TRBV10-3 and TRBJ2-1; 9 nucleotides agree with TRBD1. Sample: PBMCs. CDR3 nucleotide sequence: TGTGCCATCACCCCGGGACAGGGCTTTGGTGAGCAGTTCTTC. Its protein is CAITPGQGFGEQFF.